The 16 T cell receptor beta chains below come from one sample, sequenced in a study of blood T cell repertoires in COVID-19. Libraries were prepared by immunoSEQ multiplex PCR; TCRdb keeps only in-frame clonotypes and omits some of them. The sample comprises approximately 140,000 clones, 84% of which are singletons, and 5.5% to 8% rests with the top ten. Sequenced input: peripheral blood. The receptors here all came from a human donor in a cohort sampled during active COVID-19.

The J gene is TRBJ1-4, the V gene TRBV5-6; the D is unclear. The CDR3 length is 14 residues. V lost 7 bases to trimming and J lost 0 bases, with 10 bases between them. In germline, CDR1 is SGHDT, CDR2 YYEEEE. In DNA form, the CDR3 reads TGTGCCAGCGGCCTGGGAGCAACTAATGAAAAACTGTTTTTT. Amino acid sequence: CASGLGATNEKLFF.

The CDR3 sequence: CASSKKRGGLETQYF. The CDR3 DNA follows: TGTGCCAGCAGTAAGAAGCGGGGGGGATTGGAGACCCAGTACTTC. J is TRBJ2-5 and V is TRBV3-1 (or the pseudogene TRBV3-2), with 10 bases aligning to TRBD2. This CDR3 spans 15 amino acids. CDR1 is LGHDT, CDR2 YNNKEL, per germline (reference sequence). J was trimmed by 5 bases and V by 6 bases; bases with no gene match: 9.

V usage is TRBV27 and J usage is TRBJ1-4, with a possible D match to TRBD1 (5 bases). V lost 8 bases, J lost 0 bases, and 13 bases lay in between. The V gene's germline CDR1 is MNHEY and CDR2 SMNVEV (reference sequence). The CDR3 runs 15 residues. The CDR3 sequence: CASRARTTTNEKLFF. The CDR3 nucleotides are TGTGCCAGCCGCGCTCGGACAACAACTAATGAAAAACTGTTTTTT.

The chain recombines TRBV11-3 with TRBJ2-1; TRBD2 aligns across 9 bases. The CDR3 is 16 amino acids. Trimming at V came to 4 bases and at J to 5 bases, leaving 9 bases not matched to a gene. Germline V CDR1 and CDR2: SGHNT, YENEEA. CDR3 in amino acids: CASSSRRSGGDNEQFF. For the CDR3, the DNA is TGTGCCAGCAGCTCTCGTCGTAGCGGGGGAGACAATGAGCAGTTCTTC.

Regarding this clone: At one of its ends the junction is not consistent with the germline gene, which may arise from a read error. The gene calls are TRBV7-8 and TRBJ2-7; 7 nucleotides agree with TRBD1. This CDR3 comprises 13 residues. CDR1 and CDR2 (germline): SGHVS, FQNEAQ. CDR3 sequence (DNA): TGTGCCAGCAGCTCAACCTCACCGGGACAGTTAAACTTC. Residues: CASSSTSPGQLNF.

This chain connects TRBV9 to TRBJ2-2; D might be TRBD1 (6 bases). V lost 3 bases and J lost 8, with 14 bases in between. Germline V CDR1 and CDR2: SGDLS, YYNGEE. The CDR3 is made up of 14 amino acids. The CDR3 reads CASSAWDTLGELFF. CDR3 in DNA: TGTGCCAGCAGCGCCTGGGACACCCTAGGGGAGCTGTTTTTT.

The chain combines TRBV18 with TRBJ1-6; weak D call: TRBD1 (5 bases). Trimming left V 3 bases short and J 5 bases short, with 14 bases between. Germline V CDR1 and CDR2: KGHSH, LQKENI. The CDR3 runs 16 residues. CDR3 protein: CASSPGGIGNNSPLHF. The CDR3 region has the DNA TGTGCCAGCTCACCGGGGGGAATCGGAAATAATTCACCCCTCCACTTT. The whole variable domain, remainder taken from reference TRBV18 and TRBJ1-6, is NAGVMQNPRHLVRRRGQEARLRCSPMKGHSHVYWYRQLPEEGLKFMVYLQKENIIDESGMPKERFSAEFPKEGPSILRIQQVVRGDSAAYFCASSPGGIGNNSPLHFGNGTRLTVT.

The chain employs TRBV7-8 and TRBJ1-1, with TRBD1 as a possible D gene (5 bases). Germline lookup yields CDR1 SGHVS and CDR2 FQNEAQ. The CDR3 runs to 14 residues. V was shortened by 3 bases and J by 5 bases, with 13 bases between the two germline ends. The CDR3 DNA sequence: TGTGCCAGCAGCTTTCAACAGGCTGAAACTGAAGCTTTCTTT. It encodes CASSFQQAETEAFF.

The V and J genes are TRBV7-2 and TRBJ2-1; D may be TRBD2 (5 bases). The CDR3 consists of 18 residues. Germline assignment: CDR1 SGHTA and CDR2 FQGNSA. Trimming took 1 base from V and 0 from J, leaving 16 bases between them. CDR3 nucleotide sequence: TGTGCCAGCAGCTTAGAGATGATTCGGCGGGCCTCCTACAATGAGCAGTTCTTC. It yields the protein CASSLEMIRRASYNEQFF.

The chain couples TRBV10-3 to TRBJ1-2; 9 bases fit TRBD1. This CDR3 comprises 13 residues. Per germline, CDR1 ENHRY and CDR2 SYGVKD. J lost 6 bases, V lost 6 bases, and 5 bases had no gene match. The CDR3 here is CAIRDRGMDGYTF. CDR3 DNA: TGTGCCATCAGAGACAGGGGGATGGATGGCTACACCTTC.

The rearrangement joins TRBV4-3 to TRBJ2-3; the D gene is possibly TRBD2 (6 bases). The CDR3 is 16 residues long. Germline values: CDR1 LGHNA, CDR2 YSLEER. The V end was cut by 0 bases, the J end by 1 base, with 11 bases between. As DNA, the CDR3 is TGCGCCAGCAGCCAAGAGGTTTGGGGGGGCACAGATACGCAGTATTTT. This gives the protein CASSQEVWGGTDTQYF.

V usage is TRBV7-9 and J usage is TRBJ2-1; D possibly corresponds to TRBD2 (5 bases). The CDR3 totals 17 residues. The V gene lost 0 bases and the J gene lost 0 bases, with 12 bases spanning the gap. Germline lookup yields CDR1 SEHNR and CDR2 FQNEAQ (reference sequence). The CDR3 DNA is TGTGCCAGCAGCTTAGCGTGGAAGCGGAGCTCCTACAATGAGCAGTTCTTC. It encodes CASSLAWKRSSYNEQFF.

The chain is built from TRBV6-2 or TRBV6-3 and TRBJ1-6; no firm D call. The CDR3 has 16 residues. Trimming removed 1 base from V and 1 base from J, with 8 bases in between. Germline V gives CDR1 MNHEY, CDR2 SVGEGT. The CDR3 protein is CASSYWRESYNSPLHF. CDR3 nucleotides: TGTGCCAGCAGTTACTGGAGGGAGTCCTATAATTCACCCCTCCACTTT.

This clone has only one observation. The chain has TRBV5-5 and TRBJ1-2; maybe TRBD1 (6 bases). V shed 1 base and J shed 1 base, with 20 bases lying between them. Germline V gives CDR1 SGHKS, CDR2 YYEKEE (reference sequence). This CDR3 has 18 amino acids. The CDR3 bases are TGTGCCAGCAGCTTGACCTACCAGAGGGGGGGAATTAACTATGGCTACACCTTC. Encoded protein: CASSLTYQRGGINYGYTF.

This rearrangement joins TRBV6-5 to TRBJ1-2; 9 nucleotides align to TRBD1. With V trimmed by 7 bases and J by 2 bases, 5 bases remained unmatched. Germline CDR1 reads MNHEY; CDR2 reads SVGAGI. This CDR3 has 14 residues. As DNA, the CDR3 is TGTGCCAGCATCCGCGGACAGGGGAACTATGGCTACACCTTC. As protein: CASIRGQGNYGYTF.

The chain recombines TRBV7-3 with TRBJ1-1, with a tentative D call TRBD1 (6 bases). Germline V gene lookup returns CDR1 SGHTA and CDR2 FQGTGA. Trimming left V 5 bases short and J 5 bases short, with 18 bases between. The CDR3 length is 15 residues. This chain's CDR3 is CASSPTLYRATEAFF. In nucleotides, the CDR3 is TGTGCCAGCAGCCCTACATTATACAGGGCTACTGAAGCTTTCTTT.